The 22 T cell receptor beta chains listed next were all sequenced from one sample in a study of T cell repertoires in cytomegalovirus infection. TCRdb ran MiXCR on the reads and lists one entry per CDR3 protein. The profile shows approximately 500,000 distinct CDR3 sequences, about 11% of them singletons. The sequenced sample was PBMCs. Every receptor here comes from a human donor in good health (CMV status not recorded). Some clones in this sample may be carry-over from other donors' samples.

This clonotype has ten or more counts. The J gene is TRBJ2-2, the V gene TRBV10-3; D is perhaps TRBD1 or TRBD2 (5 bases each). CDR1 ENHRY and CDR2 SYGVKD come from the germline V gene. The CDR3 is made up of 15 amino acids. V lost 3 bases, J lost 2 bases, and 10 bases lay in between. The CDR3 sequence is CAISDRGGNTGELFF. The DNA of the CDR3 is TGTGCCATCAGTGATCGTGGGGGTAACACCGGGGAGCTGTTTTTT.

This chain links TRBV19 with TRBJ1-5; the D is unclear. CDR3 length: 15 amino acids. V was pared by 2 bases and J by 0 bases, with 8 bases between. CDR1 is LNHDA, CDR2 SQIVND, per germline (reference sequence). CDR3 DNA sequence: TGTGCCAGTAGTATACCGAGACCTAGCAATCAGCCCCAGCATTTT. Protein: CASSIPRPSNQPQHF.

The J gene is TRBJ2-2, the V gene TRBV14; TRBD1 aligns across 9 bases. V trimming: 2 bases; J trimming: 2 bases; junction bases outside the gene matches: 9. CDR3 length: 18 amino acids. Germline CDR1 SGHDN, CDR2 FVKESK. The CDR3 here is CASSQPTGGTFNTGELFF. DNA of the CDR3: TGTGCCAGCAGCCAACCGACAGGGGGGACGTTTAACACCGGGGAGCTGTTTTTT.

The V gene is TRBV9, the J gene TRBJ2-7; 7 bases match TRBD1. The trim removed 2 bases at V and 2 bases at J, leaving 4 bases unmatched. The CDR3 spans 14 residues. The germline V gene has CDR1 SGDLS and CDR2 YYNGEE. The CDR3 DNA is TGTGCCAGCAGCGTTCGGGACAGTCCCTACGAGCAGTACTTC. Protein: CASSVRDSPYEQYF.

At least ten counts were recorded for this clonotype. The chain couples TRBV2 to TRBJ2-1; 12 bases agree with TRBD2. Per germline, CDR1 SNHLY and CDR2 FYNNEI. The CDR3 runs to 15 residues. Unmatched junction bases numbered 9, after V lost 8 bases and J lost 7 bases. CDR3 DNA: TGTGCCAGCTCAGCATCAACTAGCGGGAGGAATGAGCAGTTCTTC. It codes for CASSASTSGRNEQFF.

This clonotype was seen ten or more times. The chain is built from TRBV7-9 and TRBJ1-4, with unresolved D. Trimming removed 10 bases at V and 8 bases at J, with 23 bases between. The germline V gene has CDR1 SEHNR and CDR2 FQNEAQ (reference sequence). The CDR3 consists of 15 residues. CDR3 loop: CATKSGGEKGEKLFF. The DNA of the CDR3 is TGTGCCACCAAATCCGGCGGGGAGAAAGGCGAAAAACTGTTTTTT.

This clonotype has at least ten counts. The gene calls are TRBV5-1 and TRBJ2-1; possibly TRBD2 for D (7 bases). The ends were cut back, 0 bases at V and 13 bases at J, with 26 bases in the middle. The CDR3 is 17 residues long. Germline V CDR1 and CDR2: SGHRS, YFSETQ. Here the CDR3 reads CASSLVGTSGTNVQQFF. CDR3 bases: TGCGCCAGCAGCTTGGTGGGGACATCCGGGACTAACGTTCAACAGTTCTTC.

This clonotype was seen many times. The chain carries TRBV5-4 and TRBJ2-5; 15 bases line up with TRBD2. Germline values: CDR1 SGHNT, CDR2 YYREEE (reference sequence). The V and J ends lost 2 bases and 3 bases, in that order; junction bases with no gene match: 5. The CDR3 spans 17 residues. The CDR3 here is CASSFGLAGGIKETQYF. CDR3 coding DNA: TGTGCCAGCAGCTTCGGACTAGCGGGAGGGATTAAAGAGACCCAGTACTTC. Full variable domain (remainder filled in from reference TRBV5-4 and TRBJ2-5): ETGVTQSPTHLIKTRGQQVTLRCSSQSGHNTVSWYQQALGQGPQFIFQYYREEENGRGNFPPRFSGLQFPNYSSELNVNALELDDSALYLCASSFGLAGGIKETQYFGPGTRLLVL.

This clonotype has at least ten counts. The rearrangement links TRBV7-9 to TRBJ2-4, with TRBD1 matching 10 bases. CDR1 and CDR2 (germline): SEHNR, FQNEAQ (reference sequence). Trimming removed 4 bases from V and 4 bases from J; junction bases left unmatched: 7. The CDR3 consists of 16 residues. The CDR3 is CASSSRPGQGKNIQYF. The CDR3 nucleotides are TGTGCCAGCAGCTCCCGCCCGGGACAGGGGAAAAACATTCAGTACTTC.

The chain employs TRBV9 and TRBJ1-1; 9 bases align to TRBD1. Looked up from germline, CDR1 is SGDLS and CDR2 is YYNGEE. The CDR3 is 15 residues long. Unmatched junction bases numbered 6, after V lost 3 bases and J lost 3 bases. The CDR3 reads CASSELQGAYTEAFF. The DNA for the CDR3 is TGTGCCAGCAGCGAACTACAGGGGGCTTACACTGAAGCTTTCTTT.

This clonotype has only one observation. A much larger clone lies a single base off, so this may be a read error. V usage is TRBV29-1 and J usage is TRBJ2-7, with D maybe TRBD2 (6 bases). Trimming removed 6 bases at V and 1 base at J, with 16 bases between. Germline-derived CDR1 and CDR2 are SQVTM and ANQGSEA. This CDR3 comprises 14 residues. The CDR3 protein is CSVLGLTSSYEQYF. CDR3 bases: TGCAGCGTGTTAGGACTAACGTCGTCCTACGAGCAGTACTTC.

The V call is TRBV3-1, the J call TRBJ1-1; a weak D match, TRBD1 (5 bases). V lost 5 bases to trimming and J lost 6 bases, with 19 bases between them. This CDR3 contains 15 residues. Looked up from germline, CDR1 is LGHDT and CDR2 is YNNKEL (reference sequence). The CDR3 DNA reads TGTGCCAGCAGCAAGTCTGGCAGGGCAGTGGCTGAAGCTTTCTTT. The encoded protein is CASSKSGRAVAEAFF.

This clonotype was detected many times. V and J are TRBV18 and TRBJ2-3; 8 nucleotides match TRBD2. The trim removed 2 bases at V and 2 bases at J, leaving 15 bases unmatched. Looked up from germline, CDR1 is KGHSH and CDR2 is LQKENI. The CDR3 is 19 residues long. CDR3 in DNA: TGTGCCAGCTCACCAGGCGGTAGCGGGGCCCTGACAACCACAGATACGCAGTATTTT. This gives the protein CASSPGGSGALTTTDTQYF.

As regards this clonotype: This may arise from a read error, as a much more abundant clone is one base away. Likely a read error: the CDR3 ends without its conserved phenylalanine or tryptophan. The chain combines TRBV6-5 with TRBJ2-3, with 9 bases fitting TRBD2. Unmatched junction bases numbered 6, after V lost 5 bases and J lost 6 bases. This CDR3 has 14 amino acids. Germline values: CDR1 MNHEY, CDR2 SVGAGI. The DNA for the CDR3 is TGTGCCAGCAGTCAGCGGGAGGTAGTTGATACGCAGTATTGT. It codes for CASSQREVVDTQYC.

This clonotype has at least ten counts. The CDR3 here is CASSPKWASGEQFF. The CDR3 DNA sequence: TGTGCCAGCAGTCCCAAGTGGGCTAGCGGTGAGCAGTTCTTC. This rearrangement joins TRBV12-3 or TRBV12-4 to TRBJ2-1, with 7 bases matching TRBD2. The CDR3 contains 14 residues. Germline trimming cut 5 bases from V and 9 bases from J; bases unmatched to any gene: 10.

As for this clonotype: A much larger clone differs by one base, so this may be a read error. The rearrangement joins TRBV28 to TRBJ1-4, with TRBD1 identical over 7 bases. CDR1 and CDR2 from the germline V gene are MDHEN and SYDVKM. The CDR3 has 17 residues. The J segment lost 3 bases and the V segment lost 5 bases, leaving 12 bases of the junction unmatched. This chain's CDR3 is CASSADLGGQSNEKLFF. CDR3 coding DNA: TGTGCCAGCAGTGCGGATCTCGGGGGACAGTCTAATGAAAAACTGTTTTTT.

A word on this clonotype: A much larger clone lies one base from this, so it may be a read error. J is TRBJ1-6 and V is TRBV4-1; the D gene is possibly TRBD1 (5 bases). Germline-derived CDR1 and CDR2 are MGHRA and YSYEKL. The CDR3 runs 14 residues. Trimming shortened V by 0 bases and J by 9 bases, and 9 bases separated the two germline ends. In nucleotides, the CDR3 is TGCGCCAGCAGCCAAGATAAGGGGAGTTCACCCCTCCACTTT. It translates to CASSQDKGSSPLHF.

The table lists this clonotype with many counts. V and J are TRBV2 and TRBJ2-7, with TRBD1 identical over 9 bases. The CDR3 has 13 amino acids. CDR1 is SNHLY and CDR2 is FYNNEI in the germline V gene. V lost 7 bases, J lost 5 bases, and 6 bases stayed unmatched. The CDR3 protein is CASTGTGIHEQYF. CDR3 coding DNA: TGTGCCAGCACCGGGACAGGGATCCACGAGCAGTACTTC. The whole variable domain, remainder taken from reference TRBV2 and TRBJ2-7, is EPEVTQTPSHQVTQMGQEVILRCVPISNHLYFYWYRQILGQKVEFLVSFYNNEISEKSEIFDDQFSVERPDGSNFTLKIRSTKLEDSAMYFCASTGTGIHEQYFGPGTRLTVT.

This clonotype occurred a few times. The chain employs TRBV5-1 and TRBJ2-3, with D perhaps TRBD1 or TRBD2 (6 bases each). V was cut by 0 bases and J by 5 bases, with 13 bases left in between. This CDR3 has 15 residues. CDR1 is SGHRS and CDR2 is YFSETQ in the germline V gene. The CDR3 DNA is TGCGCCAGCAGCTTGGAGGGGGGCGCGGGAGATACGCAGTATTTT. Amino acid sequence: CASSLEGGAGDTQYF.

This clonotype has just a few counts. The rearrangement uses TRBV3-1 and TRBJ1-1; D remains ambiguous. Trimming shortened V by 4 bases and J by 8 bases, and 11 bases separated the two germline ends. The germline CDR1 and CDR2 sequences are LGHDT and YNNKEL (reference sequence). This CDR3 contains 12 residues. CDR3 amino acids: CASSRFGREAFF. The CDR3 DNA reads as TGTGCCAGCAGCCGATTCGGCAGGGAAGCTTTCTTT.

This clonotype showed up many times. The chain is built from TRBV7-9 and TRBJ2-7, with D tentatively TRBD2 (6 bases). The CDR3 runs to 15 residues. The germline V gene has CDR1 SEHNR and CDR2 FQNEAQ (reference sequence). Trimming took off 0 bases at V and 6 bases at J, with 15 bases between the two ends. In nucleotides, the CDR3 is TGTGCCAGCAGCTTAGCGGGATCTGGCGGGACCGAGCAGTACTTC. Its translation is CASSLAGSGGTEQYF.

This clonotype was found many times. This sequence joins TRBV7-9 and TRBJ2-1, with D maybe TRBD2 (5 bases). V lost 2 bases to trimming and J lost 4 bases, with 12 bases between them. Germline CDR1 is SEHNR and CDR2 is FQNEAQ (reference sequence). The CDR3 loop spans 15 amino acids. The CDR3 DNA reads as TGTGCCAGCAGCTTACGAGCGGAACTATACAATGAGCAGTTCTTC. Translating it yields CASSLRAELYNEQFF.